Detailed here is one T cell receptor (beta chain). Within the sample, other DNA sequences also encode this same CDR3. This sample was taken from a study of memory CD4+ T cells and cytomegalovirus serostatus. Single viable CD3+CD4+CD8-CD45RO+ cells were sorted as the memory CD4+ T cells. Donors' CMV status reflects serum IgG against pp150, pp28, p38, p52. In the original processing: Out-of-frame sequences were removed, leaving 2 million to 2.5 million distinct TCRbeta sequences. Sequencing was performed with immunoSEQ multiplex PCR; in TCRdb, only in-frame clones are kept and a portion is missing. The V and J calls and clone size were taken over from that table, and D and trimming were inferred from the DNA. Of under 55,000 clones in the sample, around four fifths were seen once. J was trimmed by 8 bases and V by 5 bases; bases with no gene match: 3. Germline V gene lookup returns CDR1 MDHEN and CDR2 SYDVKM. The CDR3 covers 12 residues.

Specimen: memory CD4+ T cells from blood. V gene TRBV28 combines with J gene TRBJ2-1, with 7 bases fitting TRBD1. The sequence was collected from an adult in good health and CMV-seropositive. The CDR3 nucleotides read TGTGCCAGCAGTCAACAGGGGTATGAGCAGTTCTTC. Translating it yields CASSQQGYEQFF.